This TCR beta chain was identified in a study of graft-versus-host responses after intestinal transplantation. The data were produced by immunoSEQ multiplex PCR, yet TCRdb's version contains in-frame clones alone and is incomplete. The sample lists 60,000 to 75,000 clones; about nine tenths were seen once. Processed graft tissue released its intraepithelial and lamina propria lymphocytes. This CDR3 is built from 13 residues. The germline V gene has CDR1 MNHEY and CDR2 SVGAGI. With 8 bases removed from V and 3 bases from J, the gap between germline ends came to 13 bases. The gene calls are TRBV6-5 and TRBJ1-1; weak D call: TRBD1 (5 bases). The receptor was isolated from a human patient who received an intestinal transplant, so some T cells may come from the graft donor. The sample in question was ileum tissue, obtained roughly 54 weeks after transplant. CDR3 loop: CASRDQWYTEAFF. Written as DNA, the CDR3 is TGTGCCAGCCGGGACCAATGGTACACTGAAGCTTTCTTT.